The rows below give T cell receptor beta chains drawn from one sample of a study of blood T cell repertoires in COVID-19. Repertoires were generated with immunoSEQ multiplex PCR, while TCRdb's copy carries only in-frame clones and drops some. Among approximately 180,000 clones, about 90% were seen once, and the ten largest hold over 0.95%. Sample: PBMCs or T cells enriched from blood (not recorded which). These receptors were obtained from a human donor with acute COVID-19. The donor label of this sample is uncertain. Both conserved end residues are trimmed from each CDR3. A D gene is named only where the DNA matches it firmly. Size tells how often a clone was seen (once, few, many) or the class of an expanded clone, and some rows leave it out.

v_gene,abundance,d_gene,j_gene,CDR3aa
TRBV10-3,NA,TRBD2,TRBJ2-3,AIKTSGEEATQY
TRBV19,NA,NA,TRBJ1-1,ASSPRPGGAGPF
TRBV30,NA,TRBD1,TRBJ2-1,AASTGVSSYNEQF
TRBV7-9,NA,TRBD2,TRBJ2-2,ASSPRREAGELF
TRBV19,NA,NA,TRBJ2-2,ASSIVTGRAGELF
TRBV5-5,few,TRBD1,TRBJ1-5,ASSFYGTGEQPQH
TRBV6-2/TRBV6-3,NA,NA,TRBJ1-6,ASSPDRAPYSPLH
TRBV9,NA,NA,TRBJ2-7,ASSVEAGPSYEQY
TRBV4-3,NA,TRBD2,TRBJ2-2,ASSQRGGTGELF
TRBV6-5,NA,TRBD2,TRBJ2-3,ASTPRIAGTDTQY
TRBV7-9,NA,TRBD2,TRBJ2-5,ASSPRPGLAGRQETQY
TRBV10-2,NA,TRBD2,TRBJ2-3,ASRLTSGGYTDTQY
TRBV5-1,many,NA,TRBJ1-5,ASSLEGLQPQH
TRBV19,NA,NA,TRBJ2-5,ASSIDRVGETQY
TRBV7-6,NA,NA,TRBJ2-3,ASSLARSRTDTQY
TRBV2,NA,TRBD1,TRBJ2-1,ASSRDRVMPEQF
TRBV6-5,NA,NA,TRBJ1-2,ASSYAGQDGYT
TRBV24-1,NA,NA,TRBJ2-5,ATSDRQLQETQY
TRBV2,NA,TRBD2,TRBJ2-5,ASSAQRGIYKTQY
TRBV19,NA,TRBD1,TRBJ1-4,ASSKDRGRHSATNEKLF
TRBV29-1,NA,TRBD1,TRBJ1-1,SAIPGQDTEAF
TRBV5-1,NA,NA,TRBJ1-4,ASSQGHGTNEKLF
TRBV3-1/TRBV3-2,NA,TRBD2,TRBJ2-1,ASSPPGQRGDGEQF
TRBV6-5,NA,NA,TRBJ1-2,ASSYLSGQGHGYT
TRBV27,NA,NA,TRBJ1-1,ASSPRGGIPEAF
TRBV19,NA,TRBD1,TRBJ1-6,ASSPTGATNSPLH
TRBV11-3,NA,TRBD2,TRBJ2-1,ASSSLADRQF
TRBV24-1,few,TRBD1,TRBJ1-5,ATSEPGQGRHYSNQPQH
TRBV2,NA,NA,TRBJ2-7,ASPSVGVPIYEQY